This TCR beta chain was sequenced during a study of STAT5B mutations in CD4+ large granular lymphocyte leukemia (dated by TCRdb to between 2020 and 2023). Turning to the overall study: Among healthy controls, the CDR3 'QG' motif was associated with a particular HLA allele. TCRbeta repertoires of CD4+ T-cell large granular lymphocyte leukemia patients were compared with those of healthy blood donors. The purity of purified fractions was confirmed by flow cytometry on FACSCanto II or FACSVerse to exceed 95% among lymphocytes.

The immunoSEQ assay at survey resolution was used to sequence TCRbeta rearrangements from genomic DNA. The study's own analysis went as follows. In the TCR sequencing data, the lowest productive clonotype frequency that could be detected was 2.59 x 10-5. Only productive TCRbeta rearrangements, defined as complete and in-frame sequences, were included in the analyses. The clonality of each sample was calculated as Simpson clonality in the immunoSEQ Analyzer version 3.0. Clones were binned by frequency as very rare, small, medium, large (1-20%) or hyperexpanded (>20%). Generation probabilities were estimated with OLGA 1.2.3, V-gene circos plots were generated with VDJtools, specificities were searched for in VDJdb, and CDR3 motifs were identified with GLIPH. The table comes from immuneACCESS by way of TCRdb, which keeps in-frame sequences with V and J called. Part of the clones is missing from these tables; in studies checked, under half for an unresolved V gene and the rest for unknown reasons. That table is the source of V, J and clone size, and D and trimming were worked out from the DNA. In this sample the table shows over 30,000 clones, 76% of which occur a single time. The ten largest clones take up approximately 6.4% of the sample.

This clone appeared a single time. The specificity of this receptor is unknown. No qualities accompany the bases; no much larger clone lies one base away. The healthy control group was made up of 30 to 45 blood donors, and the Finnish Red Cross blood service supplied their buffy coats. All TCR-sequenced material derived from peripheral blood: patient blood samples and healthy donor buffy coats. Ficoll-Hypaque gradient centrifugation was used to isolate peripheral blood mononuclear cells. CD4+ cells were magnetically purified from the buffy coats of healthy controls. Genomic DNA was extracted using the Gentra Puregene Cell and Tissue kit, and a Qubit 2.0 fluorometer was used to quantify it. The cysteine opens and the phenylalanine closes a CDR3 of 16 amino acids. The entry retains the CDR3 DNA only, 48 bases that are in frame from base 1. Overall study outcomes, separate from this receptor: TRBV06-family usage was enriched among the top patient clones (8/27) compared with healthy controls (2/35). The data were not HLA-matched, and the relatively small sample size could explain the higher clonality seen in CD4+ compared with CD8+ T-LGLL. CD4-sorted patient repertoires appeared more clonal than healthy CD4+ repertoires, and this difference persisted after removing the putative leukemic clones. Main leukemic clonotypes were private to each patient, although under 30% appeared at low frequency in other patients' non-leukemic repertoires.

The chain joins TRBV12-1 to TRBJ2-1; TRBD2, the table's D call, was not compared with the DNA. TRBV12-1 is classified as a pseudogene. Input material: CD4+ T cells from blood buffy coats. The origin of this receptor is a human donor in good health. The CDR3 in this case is CASSLQLAGGHHEQFF. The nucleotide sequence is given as TGTGCCAGCAGCCTACAACTAGCGGGGGGGCATCATGAGCAGTTCTTC.